Sequencing of this TCR beta chain was carried out in a study of identical twins. The study, taken as a whole, reports: The more abundant beta clonotypes in cord blood had fewer insertions, and memory repertoires did not show this.

This clonotype was counted between two and nine times. What it binds is unknown. A universal primer site came from template switching; cDNA carried unique molecular identifiers. TCRdb fed the 5' RACE reads into MiXCR, producing one record per CDR3 protein. The table shows 350,000 to 400,000 distinct CDR3 sequences, with 9% to 10% occurring only once. Unmatched junction bases numbered 5, after V lost 3 bases and J lost 3 bases. CDR1 and CDR2 (germline): MNHEY, SMNVEV (reference sequence). The CDR3 covers 15 residues. The source is a woman in her 50s in good health. This chain connects TRBV27 to TRBJ2-3; 8 nucleotides align to TRBD1. Sequencing was carried out using naive T cells sorted from blood. CDR3 residues: CASSFATGGTDTQYF. The DNA of the CDR3 is TGTGCCAGCAGTTTCGCTACAGGGGGAACAGATACGCAGTATTTT.